A selection of T cell receptor beta chains follows, all from one sample in a study of blood T cells in healthy people across ages. TCRdb independently ran MiXCR on the 5' RACE reads; one entry per CDR3 protein. The data show hundreds of thousands of distinct CDR3 sequences, under 30% seen once. Sequencing was performed on blood. These receptor sequences come from a woman older than 75 in good health. The CDR3 runs from the conserved cysteine through the conserved F or W. Size tells how often a clone was seen (once, few, many) or the class of an expanded clone, and some rows leave it out.

v_call clone_size cdr3_aa
TRBV5-1 . CASSLGAEYNEQYF
TRBV7-2 many CASELARGTEAFF
TRBV20-1 many CSASPAQLTAEAFF
TRBV7-9 many CASASPGQGIDEQFF
TRBV21-1 few CASSNHTPIPGQGRTNYGYTF
TRBV20-1 . CSAGPEITDTQYF
TRBV11-3 many CASSFRTSYEQYF
TRBV2 . CASSPVSGVEGYTF
TRBV7-2 many CASSSVAGRGGLLEQFF
TRBV5-1 many CASSLGTRGTSYEQYF
TRBV24-1 many CATSRSGGDTQYF
TRBV6-6 . CASSREGMGGNTIYF
TRBV5-1 many CASSLGIADTQYF
TRBV5-1 . CASSLREGRETQYF
TRBV29-1 . CSVEGRVGTGRTIEAFF
TRBV5-6 once CASSFWTGTNIEAFF